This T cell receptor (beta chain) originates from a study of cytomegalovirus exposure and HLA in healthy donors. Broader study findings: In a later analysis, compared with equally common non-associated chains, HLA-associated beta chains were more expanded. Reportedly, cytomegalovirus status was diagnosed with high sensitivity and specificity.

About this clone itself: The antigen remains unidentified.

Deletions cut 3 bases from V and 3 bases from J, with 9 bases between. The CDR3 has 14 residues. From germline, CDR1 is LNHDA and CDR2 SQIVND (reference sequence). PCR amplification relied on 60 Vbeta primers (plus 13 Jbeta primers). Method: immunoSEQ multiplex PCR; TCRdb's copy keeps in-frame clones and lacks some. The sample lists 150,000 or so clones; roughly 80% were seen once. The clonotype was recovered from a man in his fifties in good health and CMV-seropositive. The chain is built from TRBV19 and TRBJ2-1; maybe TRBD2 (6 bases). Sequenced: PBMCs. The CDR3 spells CASSIGGNYNEQFF. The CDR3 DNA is TGTGCCAGTAGTATCGGCGGGAACTACAATGAGCAGTTCTTC.